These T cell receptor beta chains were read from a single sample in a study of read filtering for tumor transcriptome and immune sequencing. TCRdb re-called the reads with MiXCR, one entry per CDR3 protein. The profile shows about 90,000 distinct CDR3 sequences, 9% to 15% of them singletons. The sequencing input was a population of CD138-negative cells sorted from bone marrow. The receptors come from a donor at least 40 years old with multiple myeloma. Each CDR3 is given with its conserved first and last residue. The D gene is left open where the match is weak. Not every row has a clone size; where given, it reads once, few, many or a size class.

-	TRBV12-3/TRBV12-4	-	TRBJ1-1	CASSLALGGRNTEAFF	TGTGCCAGCAGTTTAGCGCTGGGGGGGCGGAATACTGAAGCTTTCTTT
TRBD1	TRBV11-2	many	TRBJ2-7	CASSFRGLDEQYF	TGTGCCAGCAGCTTCAGGGGGCTCGACGAGCAGTACTTC
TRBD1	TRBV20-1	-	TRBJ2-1	CSASAQGANEQFF	TGCAGTGCTAGCGCGCAGGGGGCTAATGAGCAGTTCTTC
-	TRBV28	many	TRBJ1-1	CASSHPLNTEAFF	TGTGCCAGCAGCCACCCTTTGAACACTGAAGCTTTCTTT
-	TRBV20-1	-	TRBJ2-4	CSAGLSLAKNIQYF	TGCAGTGCTGGACTCTCGTTAGCCAAAAACATTCAGTACTTC
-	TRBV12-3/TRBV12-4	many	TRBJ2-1	CASSSSLQGSYNEQFF	TGTGCCAGCAGTTCGTCTTTACAGGGATCCTACAATGAGCAGTTCTTC
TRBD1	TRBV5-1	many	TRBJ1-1	CASSSDRGPTEAFF	TGCGCCAGCAGCTCCGACAGGGGCCCCACTGAAGCTTTCTTT
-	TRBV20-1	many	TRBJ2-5	CSARDLGRKETQYF	TGCAGTGCTAGAGATCTAGGCAGAAAAGAGACCCAGTACTTC
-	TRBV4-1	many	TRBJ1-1	CASSRGSTEAFF	TGCGCCAGCAGCCGCGGGAGCACTGAAGCTTTCTTT
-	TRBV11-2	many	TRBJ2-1	CASSLRAGWGNEQFF	TGTGCCAGCAGCTTAAGAGCAGGATGGGGCAATGAGCAGTTCTTC
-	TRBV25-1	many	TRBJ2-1	CASSEESAYAQFF	TGTGCCAGCAGTGAAGAGTCTGCATACGCTCAGTTCTTC
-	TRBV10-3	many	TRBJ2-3	CAISEGFGTDTQYF	TGTGCCATCAGTGAGGGGTTCGGCACAGATACGCAGTATTTT
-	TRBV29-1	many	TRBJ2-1	CSVTGLRSSYNEQFF	TGCAGCGTCACGGGACTCCGAAGCTCCTACAATGAGCAGTTCTTC
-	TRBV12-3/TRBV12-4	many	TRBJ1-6	CASSPGSSWNSPLHF	TGTGCCAGCAGCCCCGGGTCCTCCTGGAATTCACCCCTCCACTTT
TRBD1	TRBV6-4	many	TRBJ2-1	CASRRTGSNEQFF	TGTGCCAGCAGAAGGACAGGGAGCAATGAGCAGTTCTTC
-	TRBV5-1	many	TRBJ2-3	CASSSRDSTDTQYF	TGCGCCAGCAGCTCTCGGGACAGCACAGATACGCAGTATTTT
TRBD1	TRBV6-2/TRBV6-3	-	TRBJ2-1	CASSLGTGNYNEQFF	TGTGCCAGCAGCTTGGGGACAGGGAATTACAATGAGCAGTTCTTC
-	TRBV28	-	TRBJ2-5	CASSGETVNQETQYF	TGTGCCAGCAGTGGGGAGACAGTCAACCAAGAGACCCAGTACTTC
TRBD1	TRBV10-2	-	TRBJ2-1	CAGGRGQGPSDEQFF	TGCGCCGGCGGAAGAGGACAGGGCCCTTCGGATGAGCAGTTCTTC
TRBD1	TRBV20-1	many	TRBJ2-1	CSARRGTGVDEQFF	TGCAGTGCTAGAAGAGGGACAGGGGTCGATGAGCAGTTCTTC
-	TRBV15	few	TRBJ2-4	CGGSAKNIQYF	TGTGGCGGTTCGGCCAAAAACATTCAGTACTTC
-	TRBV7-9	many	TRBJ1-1	CASSSLPDEAFF	TGTGCCAGCAGCTCCCTGCCCGATGAAGCTTTCTTT
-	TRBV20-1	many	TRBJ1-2	CSASRDANYGYTF	TGCAGTGCTAGCAGAGATGCTAACTATGGCTACACCTTC
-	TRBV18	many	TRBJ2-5	CASSPGIEETQYF	TGTGCCAGCTCACCAGGGATTGAAGAGACCCAGTACTTC
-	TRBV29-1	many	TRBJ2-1	CSVGIAVAPSFYNEQFF	TGCAGCGTTGGAATCGCCGTAGCCCCGTCCTTCTACAATGAGCAGTTCTTC
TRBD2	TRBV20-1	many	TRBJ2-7	CSARPGLASREYF	TGCAGTGCAAGACCGGGACTAGCGTCCCGGGAGTACTTC
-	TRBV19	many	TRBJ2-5	CASADRRQLETQYF	TGTGCCAGTGCAGACAGGAGGCAATTAGAGACCCAGTACTTC
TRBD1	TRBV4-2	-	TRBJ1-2	CASSHPGTATPSNYGYTF	TGTGCCAGCAGCCACCCGGGGACAGCGACCCCTTCTAACTATGGCTACACCTTC
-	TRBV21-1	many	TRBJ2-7	CASSKGPSPPHEQYF	TGTGCCAGCAGCAAGGGGCCCTCCCCACCCCACGAGCAGTACTTC
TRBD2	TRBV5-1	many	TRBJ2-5	CASSLAGTSSQETQYF	TGCGCCAGCAGCTTGGCCGGGACTAGCAGCCAAGAGACCCAGTACTTC
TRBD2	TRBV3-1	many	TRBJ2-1	CASSQLAGSYNEQFF	TGTGCCAGCAGCCAATTAGCGGGTAGCTACAATGAGCAGTTCTTC
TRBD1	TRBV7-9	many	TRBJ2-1	CASSVGTGVDNEQFF	TGTGCCAGCAGCGTAGGGACAGGGGTGGACAATGAGCAGTTCTTC
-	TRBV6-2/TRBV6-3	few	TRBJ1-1	CASSYRNTEAFF	TGTGCCAGCAGTTACAGGAACACTGAAGCTTTCTTT
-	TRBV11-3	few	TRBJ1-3	CASSLRGVSGNTIYF	TGTGCCAGCAGCCTCCGCGGGGTCTCTGGAAACACCATATATTTT
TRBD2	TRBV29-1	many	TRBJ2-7	CSVPGLAGGPGEQYF	TGCAGCGTACCGGGACTAGCGGGAGGGCCGGGTGAGCAGTACTTC
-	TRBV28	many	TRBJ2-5	CASSLTSPTETQYF	TGTGCCAGCAGTCTCACATCCCCGACAGAGACCCAGTACTTC
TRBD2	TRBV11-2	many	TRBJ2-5	CASSFSGSVETQYF	TGTGCCAGCAGCTTTAGCGGGAGTGTGGAGACCCAGTACTTC
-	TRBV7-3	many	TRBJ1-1	CASSATVNTEAFF	TGTGCCAGCAGCGCAACCGTGAACACTGAAGCTTTCTTT
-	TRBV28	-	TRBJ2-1	CASARGYEQFF	TGTGCCAGCGCCCGGGGCTATGAGCAGTTCTTC
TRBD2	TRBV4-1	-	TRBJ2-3	CASSLGLAEADTQYF	TGCGCCAGCAGCCTCGGACTAGCGGAGGCAGATACGCAGTATTTT
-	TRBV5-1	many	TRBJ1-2	CASSLETGGVDGYTF	TGCGCCAGCAGCTTGGAGACAGGTGGCGTGGATGGCTACACCTTC
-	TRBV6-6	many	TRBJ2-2	CASSYSEGRGGELFF	TGTGCCAGCAGTTACTCAGAGGGGCGCGGCGGGGAGCTGTTTTTT
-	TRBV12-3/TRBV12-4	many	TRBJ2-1	CASSNGPGEQFF	TGTGCCAGCAGCAACGGACCGGGTGAGCAGTTCTTC
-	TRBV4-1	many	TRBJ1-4	CASSQGPIIFATNEKLFF	TGCGCCAGCAGCCAAGGGCCCATTATTTTTGCAACTAATGAAAAACTGTTTTTT
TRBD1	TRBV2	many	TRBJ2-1	CASDIGQGVDEQFF	TGTGCCAGCGACATCGGACAGGGGGTCGATGAGCAGTTCTTC
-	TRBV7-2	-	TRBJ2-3	CASSQTSGTQYF	TGTGCCAGCAGCCAGACTAGTGGTACGCAGTATTTT
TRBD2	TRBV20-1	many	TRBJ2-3	CSAPKGTSGGDTQYF	TGCAGTGCCCCGAAAGGGACTAGCGGGGGAGATACGCAGTATTTT
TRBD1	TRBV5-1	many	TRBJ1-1	CASSSLNPGGLRERDTEAFF	TGCGCCAGCAGCTCCCTCAATCCAGGGGGCCTCAGGGAGAGGGACACTGAAGCTTTCTTT
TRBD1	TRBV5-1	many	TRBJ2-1	CASSFIDRENEQFF	TGCGCCAGCAGCTTCATTGACAGGGAAAATGAGCAGTTCTTC
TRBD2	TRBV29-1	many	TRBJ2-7	CSVERAGLGLGSYEQYF	TGCAGCGTTGAAAGAGCGGGGTTGGGGCTGGGCTCCTACGAGCAGTACTTC
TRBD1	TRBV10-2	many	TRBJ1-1	CASRGDSEAFF	TGCGCCAGCAGGGGGGACAGTGAAGCTTTCTTT
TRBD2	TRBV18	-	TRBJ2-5	CASSPTSGGPQETQYF	TGTGCCAGCTCACCGACTAGCGGGGGACCACAAGAGACCCAGTACTTC
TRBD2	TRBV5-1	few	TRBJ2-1	CASSLAGVAGGLSSYNEQFF	TGCGCCAGCAGCTTGGCCGGGGTAGCGGGAGGGCTCAGCTCCTACAATGAGCAGTTCTTC
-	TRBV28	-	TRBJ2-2	CASSLAWGINTGEQLF	TGTGCCAGCAGTTTAGCCTGGGGAATTAACACCGGGGAGCAGTTATTT
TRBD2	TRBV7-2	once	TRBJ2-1	CASSFGLAAYNDQFF	TGTGCCAGCAGCTTTGGACTAGCGGCTTACAATGATCAGTTCTTC
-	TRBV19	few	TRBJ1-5	CASSMGALSNQPQHF	TGTGCCAGTAGTATGGGGGCCCTTAGCAATCAGCCCCAGCATTTT
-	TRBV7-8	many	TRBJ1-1	CASSPNVNTEAFF	TGTGCCAGCAGCCCTAATGTGAACACTGAAGCTTTCTTT
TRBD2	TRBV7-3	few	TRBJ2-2	CASSLVPGGSGTGELFF	TGTGCCAGCAGCTTAGTTCCTGGCGGGAGTGGCACCGGGGAGCTGTTTTTT